The subject of this entry is one TCR beta chain. What it recognizes is unknown. The data derive from a study of response to subunit inactivated influenza vaccine. Germline V gene sequence: CDR1 DFQATT, CDR2 SNEGSKA (reference sequence). This CDR3 comprises 14 residues. V shed 5 bases, J shed 5 bases, and the junction held 3 bases outside the gene matches. Study results and caveats: With each seasonal influenza vaccination, the authors suggested, few new T cells are recruited.

One entry per CDR3 protein, called by TCRdb with MiXCR from the RT-PCR reads. The sample consists of hundreds of thousands of distinct CDR3 sequences, over 25% of them appearing once. The input for sequencing was CD4+ T cells sorted from PBMCs, taken less than 6 days after vaccination. This clonotype was sampled from a man aged 45 to 65 who received an inactivated influenza vaccine. The rearrangement links TRBV20-1 to TRBJ2-1; 13 bases match TRBD2. This CDR3 is CSAGLAGVDNEQFF. As DNA, the CDR3 is TGCAGTGCTGGACTAGCGGGAGTAGACAATGAGCAGTTCTTC.